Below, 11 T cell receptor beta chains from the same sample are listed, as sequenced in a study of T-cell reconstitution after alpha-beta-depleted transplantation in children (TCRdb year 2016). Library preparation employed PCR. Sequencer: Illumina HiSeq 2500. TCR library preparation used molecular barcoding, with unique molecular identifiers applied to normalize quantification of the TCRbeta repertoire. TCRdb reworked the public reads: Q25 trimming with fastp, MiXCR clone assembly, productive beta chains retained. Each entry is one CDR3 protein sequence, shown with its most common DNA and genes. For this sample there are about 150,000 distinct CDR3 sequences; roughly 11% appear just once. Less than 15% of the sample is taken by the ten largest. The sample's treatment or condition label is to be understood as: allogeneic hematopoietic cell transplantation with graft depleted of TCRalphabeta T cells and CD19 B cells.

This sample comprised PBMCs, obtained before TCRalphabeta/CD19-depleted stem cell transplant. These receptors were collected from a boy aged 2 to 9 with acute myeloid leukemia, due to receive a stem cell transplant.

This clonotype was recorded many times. In DNA form, the CDR3 reads TGTGCCAGCGGGAGGAGCGGGAGAAAATCGACAGATACGCAGTATTTT. Translated, it gives CASGRSGRKSTDTQYF. The chain joins TRBV12-3 or TRBV12-4 to TRBJ2-3, with 8 bases matching TRBD2. Trimming at V came to 8 bases and at J to 3 bases, leaving 13 bases not matched to a gene. This CDR3 has 16 amino acids.

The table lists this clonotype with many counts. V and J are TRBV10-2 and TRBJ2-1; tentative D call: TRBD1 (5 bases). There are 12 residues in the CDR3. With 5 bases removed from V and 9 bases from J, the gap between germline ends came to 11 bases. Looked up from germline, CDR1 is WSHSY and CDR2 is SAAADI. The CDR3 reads CASSPDRGEQFF. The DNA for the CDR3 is TGCGCCAGCAGTCCTGACAGAGGTGAGCAGTTCTTC.

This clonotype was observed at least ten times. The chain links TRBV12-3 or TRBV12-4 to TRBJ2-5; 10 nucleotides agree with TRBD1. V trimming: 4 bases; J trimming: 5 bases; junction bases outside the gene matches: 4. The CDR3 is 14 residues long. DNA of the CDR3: TGTGCCAGCAGTTCCTGGGACAGGGGCGAGACCCAGTACTTC. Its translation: CASSSWDRGETQYF.

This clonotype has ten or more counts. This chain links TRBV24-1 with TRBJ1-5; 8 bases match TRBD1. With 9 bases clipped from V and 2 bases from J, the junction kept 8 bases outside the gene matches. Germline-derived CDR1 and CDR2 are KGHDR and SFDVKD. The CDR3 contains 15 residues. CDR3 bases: TGTGCCACCCAGCCCCAGGGGGCAGGCAATCAGCCCCAGCATTTT. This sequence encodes CATQPQGAGNQPQHF.

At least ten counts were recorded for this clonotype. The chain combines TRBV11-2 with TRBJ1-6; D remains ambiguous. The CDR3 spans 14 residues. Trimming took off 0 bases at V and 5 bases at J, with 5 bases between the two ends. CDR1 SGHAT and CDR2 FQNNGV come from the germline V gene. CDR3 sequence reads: CASSLEVDNSPLHF. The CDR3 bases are TGTGCCAGCAGCTTAGAGGTCGATAATTCACCCCTCCACTTT.

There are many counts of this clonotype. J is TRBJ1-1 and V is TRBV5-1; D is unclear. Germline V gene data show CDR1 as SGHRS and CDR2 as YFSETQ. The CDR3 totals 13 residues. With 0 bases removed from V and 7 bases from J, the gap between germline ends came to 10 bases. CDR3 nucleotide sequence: TGCGCCAGCAGCTTGGCCTATGATGTTGAAGCTTTCTTT. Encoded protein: CASSLAYDVEAFF.

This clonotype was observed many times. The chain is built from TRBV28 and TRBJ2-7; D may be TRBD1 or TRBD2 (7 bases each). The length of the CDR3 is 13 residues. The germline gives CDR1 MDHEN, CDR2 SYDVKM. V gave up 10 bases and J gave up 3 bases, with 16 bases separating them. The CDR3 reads CATRGGGSYEQYF. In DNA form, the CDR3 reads TGTGCCACCAGAGGGGGCGGGAGCTACGAGCAGTACTTC.

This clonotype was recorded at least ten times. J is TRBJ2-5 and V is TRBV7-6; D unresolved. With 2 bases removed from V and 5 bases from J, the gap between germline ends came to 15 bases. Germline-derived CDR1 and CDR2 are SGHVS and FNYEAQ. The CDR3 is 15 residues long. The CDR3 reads CASSLHPGPKETQYF. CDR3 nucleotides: TGTGCCAGCAGCTTACACCCAGGACCAAAGGAGACCCAGTACTTC.

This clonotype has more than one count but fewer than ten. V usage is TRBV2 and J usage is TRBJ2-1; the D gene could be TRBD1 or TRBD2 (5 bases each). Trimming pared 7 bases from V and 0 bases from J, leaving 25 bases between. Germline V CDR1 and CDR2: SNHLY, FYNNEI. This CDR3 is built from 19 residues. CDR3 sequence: CASTSGWGTNRSSYNEQFF. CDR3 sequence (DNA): TGTGCCAGCACTTCGGGCTGGGGGACCAATCGGAGCTCCTACAATGAGCAGTTCTTC. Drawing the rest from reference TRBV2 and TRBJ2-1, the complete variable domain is EPEVTQTPSHQVTQMGQEVILRCVPISNHLYFYWYRQILGQKVEFLVSFYNNEISEKSEIFDDQFSVERPDGSNFTLKIRSTKLEDSAMYFCASTSGWGTNRSSYNEQFFGPGTRLTVL.

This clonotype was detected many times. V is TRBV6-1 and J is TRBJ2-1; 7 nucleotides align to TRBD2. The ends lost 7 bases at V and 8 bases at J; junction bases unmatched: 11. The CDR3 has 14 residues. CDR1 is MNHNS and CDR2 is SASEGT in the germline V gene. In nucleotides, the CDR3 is TGTGCCAGCAAATGGGGGGGTGAAGCAGATGAGCAGTTCTTC. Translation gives CASKWGGEADEQFF.

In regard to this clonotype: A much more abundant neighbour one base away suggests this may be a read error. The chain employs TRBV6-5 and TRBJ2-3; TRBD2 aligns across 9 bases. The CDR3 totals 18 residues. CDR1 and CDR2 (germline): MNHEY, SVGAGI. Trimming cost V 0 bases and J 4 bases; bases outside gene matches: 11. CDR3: CASSYSLDSGGPADTQYF. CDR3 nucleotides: TGTGCCAGCAGTTACTCTTTGGATAGCGGGGGTCCAGCAGATACGCAGTATTTT.